A single sample gave rise to the 15 T cell receptor beta chains below, sequenced in a study of shared clonotypes between healthy human individuals. The repertoire was sequenced with immunoSEQ multiplex PCR; TCRdb's copy has only in-frame clones and lacks some. The sample includes fewer than 850,000 clones, 90% of them seen just once. The source material was memory CD8+ T cells from PBMCs. Subset specified: CD45RO+ cells pooled with CCR7-negative TemRA cells. The receptors derive from a man younger than 30 in good health. Some clones in this sample may be carry-over from other donors' samples.

This rearrangement joins TRBV7-8 to TRBJ2-7; TRBD2 matches at 10 bases. The CDR3 is made up of 15 amino acids. The J segment lost 4 bases and the V segment lost 5 bases, leaving 8 bases of the junction unmatched. Germline CDR1 and CDR2: SGHVS and FQNEAQ. The chain's CDR3 is CASSAPSGRTYEQYF. The CDR3 DNA sequence: TGTGCCAGCAGCGCACCTAGCGGGAGAACGTACGAGCAGTACTTC.

This chain connects TRBV15 to TRBJ1-5; 10 nucleotides align to TRBD1. Looked up from germline, CDR1 is LNHNV and CDR2 is YYDKDF (reference sequence). The V and J ends lost 6 bases and 3 bases, in that order; junction bases with no gene match: 2. CDR3 length: 14 residues. This chain's CDR3 is CATRTGGNNQPQHF. CDR3 nucleotides: TGTGCCACCAGGACAGGGGGCAACAATCAGCCCCAGCATTTT.

The CDR3 sequence: CASSGRDSPSEQYF. The CDR3 region has the DNA TGTGCCAGCAGCGGACGGGACAGTCCCAGCGAGCAGTACTTC. V usage is TRBV11-2 and J usage is TRBJ2-7; TRBD1 aligns across 7 bases. Losses at the gene ends were 5 bases for V and 6 bases for J; bases not matched to a gene: 10. There are 14 residues in the CDR3. Germline assignment: CDR1 SGHAT and CDR2 FQNNGV.

The V and J genes are TRBV10-1 and TRBJ2-7; TRBD2 might be the D (6 bases). Germline V lookup: CDR1 WNHNN, CDR2 SYGVQD (reference sequence). With 8 bases removed from V and 3 bases from J, the gap between germline ends came to 11 bases. The CDR3 is 12 residues long. This CDR3 is CASPWRGYEQYF. In DNA, the CDR3 is TGCGCCAGCCCTTGGCGGGGCTACGAGCAGTACTTC.

The rearrangement links TRBV9 to TRBJ1-4; possibly TRBD1 for D (6 bases). Germline V CDR1 and CDR2: SGDLS, YYNGEE. Trimming took off 0 bases at V and 13 bases at J, with 13 bases between the two ends. The CDR3 runs 13 residues. The CDR3 here is CASSVAAGGSLFF. The CDR3 bases are TGTGCCAGCAGCGTAGCCGCGGGGGGCTCACTGTTTTTT.

This rearrangement joins TRBV7-9 to TRBJ2-1; D gene uncertain. The CDR3 is made up of 12 amino acids. Germline loops: CDR1 SEHNR, CDR2 FQNEAQ (reference sequence). V was shortened by 4 bases and J by 9 bases, with 10 bases between the two germline ends. The CDR3 sequence is CASSSLGLEQFF. The DNA of the CDR3 is TGTGCCAGCAGCTCCTTGGGTCTTGAGCAGTTCTTC.

This chain uses TRBV6-4 with TRBJ2-2; D might be TRBD2 (6 bases). V was trimmed by 3 bases and J by 6 bases, leaving 8 bases between them. The CDR3 is made up of 13 amino acids. Germline V CDR1 and CDR2: MRHNA, SNTAGT. The CDR3, as DNA: TGTGCCAGCAGTGAAGGAGGGCCCGGGGAGCTGTTTTTT. Encoded protein: CASSEGGPGELFF.

The V gene is TRBV7-9, the J gene TRBJ1-5; 10 nucleotides agree with TRBD1. Trimming removed 3 bases from V and 7 bases from J; junction bases left unmatched: 3. Germline CDR1 SEHNR, CDR2 FQNEAQ (reference sequence). There are 14 residues in the CDR3. This chain's CDR3 is CASSFGTGVQPQHF. CDR3 DNA sequence: TGTGCCAGCAGCTTCGGGACAGGGGTGCAGCCCCAGCATTTT. The variable domain in full, with the rest retrieved from reference TRBV7-9 and TRBJ1-5, is DTGVSQNPRHKITKRGQNVTFRCDPISEHNRLYWYRQTLGQGPEFLTYFQNEAQLEKSRLLSDRFSAERPKGSFSTLEIQRTEQGDSAMYLCASSFGTGVQPQHFGDGTRLSIL.

The rearrangement uses TRBV5-8 and TRBJ2-3; 9 bases match TRBD2. Losses at the gene ends were 2 bases for V and 4 bases for J; bases not matched to a gene: 8. CDR3 length: 16 amino acids. Germline CDR1 is SGHTS and CDR2 is YDEGEE. The CDR3 DNA sequence: TGTGCCAGCAGCTTTTTTAGCGGGAGTGTAGCAGATACGCAGTATTTT. This encodes CASSFFSGSVADTQYF. Looking up the rest from reference TRBV5-8 and TRBJ2-3 gives the full variable domain: EAGVTQSPTHLIKTRGQQATLRCSPISGHTSVYWYQQALGLGLQFLLWYDEGEERNRGNFPPRFSGRQFPNYSSELNVNALELEDSALYLCASSFFSGSVADTQYFGPGTRLTVL.

The V and J genes are TRBV14 and TRBJ2-1; D gene uncertain. Germline values: CDR1 SGHDN, CDR2 FVKESK. The CDR3 runs 13 residues. The V and J ends lost 0 bases and 9 bases respectively, with 9 bases between them. Written as DNA, the CDR3 is TGTGCCAGCAGCCAAGATTTAAGGGTTGAGCAGTTCTTC. This translates into CASSQDLRVEQFF.

The CDR3 here is CATEQDYNEQFF. The DNA for the CDR3 is TGTGCCACGGAACAGGATTACAATGAGCAGTTCTTC. This chain connects TRBV15 to TRBJ2-1; possibly TRBD1 for D (5 bases). This CDR3 contains 12 residues. Germline V lookup: CDR1 LNHNV, CDR2 YYDKDF (reference sequence). The V and J ends lost 9 bases and 4 bases respectively, with 10 bases between them.

The chain couples TRBV7-3 to TRBJ2-3; no clear D. CDR1 is SGHTA, CDR2 FQGTGA, per germline. The V and J ends lost 1 base and 2 bases respectively, with 25 bases between them. The length of the CDR3 is 20 residues. CDR3 amino acids: CASSLSPGYGRSLPTDTQYF. CDR3 bases: TGTGCCAGCAGCTTAAGCCCCGGTTACGGGCGGTCCCTCCCCACAGATACGCAGTATTTT. Full variable domain (missing parts from reference TRBV7-3 and TRBJ2-3): GAGVSQTPSNKVTEKGKYVELRCDPISGHTALYWYRQSLGQGPEFLIYFQGTGAADDSGLPNDRFFAVRPEGSVSTLKIQRTERGDSAVYLCASSLSPGYGRSLPTDTQYFGPGTRLTVL.

V usage is TRBV6-1 and J usage is TRBJ2-1; the match to TRBD1 covers 8 bases. Germline lookup yields CDR1 MNHNS and CDR2 SASEGT. The V and J ends lost 3 bases and 4 bases, in that order; junction bases with no gene match: 8. This CDR3 is 16 amino acids long. The CDR3 is CASSDRQGKLYNEQFF. CDR3 DNA sequence: TGTGCCAGCAGTGATCGACAGGGGAAATTATACAATGAGCAGTTCTTC.

The gene calls are TRBV2 and TRBJ2-4; tentative D call: TRBD2 (6 bases). Germline CDR1 SNHLY, CDR2 FYNNEI. Trimming removed 8 bases from V and 1 base from J, with 12 bases in between. The CDR3 has 14 amino acids. The CDR3 loop is CASGGLPAKNIQYF. The CDR3 DNA sequence: TGTGCCAGCGGGGGACTCCCTGCCAAAAACATTCAGTACTTC. The complete variable domain, with remaining parts taken from reference TRBV2 and TRBJ2-4, reads EPEVTQTPSHQVTQMGQEVILRCVPISNHLYFYWYRQILGQKVEFLVSFYNNEISEKSEIFDDQFSVERPDGSNFTLKIRSTKLEDSAMYFCASGGLPAKNIQYFGAGTRLSVL.

V and J are TRBV6-5 and TRBJ2-7, with 15 bases lining up with TRBD2. J gave up 7 bases and V 5 bases, and 3 bases lay outside the gene matches. The germline gives CDR1 MNHEY, CDR2 SVGAGI. CDR3 length: 14 amino acids. CDR3 protein: CASSRTSGREEQYF. The CDR3 DNA reads as TGTGCCAGCAGTAGGACTAGCGGGAGGGAAGAGCAGTACTTC.